This T cell receptor beta chain was identified during a study of blood T cell repertoires in COVID-19. Repertoires were generated with immunoSEQ multiplex PCR, while TCRdb's copy carries only in-frame clones and drops some. This sample has roughly 200,000 clones; 75% to 90% occur once, and the top ten carry 15% to 20%. Trimming stripped 6 bases from V and 4 bases from J, with 16 bases between. The germline V gene encodes CDR1 SGDLS and CDR2 YYNGEE. The CDR3 length is 14 residues. Which cohort a participant joined came from the clinical history participants gave. Two negative PCRs, clearance, or symptom resolution had been documented for recovered Cohort 3 donors.

The sample consisted of PBMCs or T cells enriched from blood (not recorded which). The TCR comes from a man aged 35-49 years who had recovered from COVID-19. This chain connects TRBV9 to TRBJ1-2; no definite D call. CDR3 sequence (DNA): TGTGCCAGCACCCCCTTCGAAACGGGCTATGGCTACACCTTC. Protein sequence: CASTPFETGYGYTF.